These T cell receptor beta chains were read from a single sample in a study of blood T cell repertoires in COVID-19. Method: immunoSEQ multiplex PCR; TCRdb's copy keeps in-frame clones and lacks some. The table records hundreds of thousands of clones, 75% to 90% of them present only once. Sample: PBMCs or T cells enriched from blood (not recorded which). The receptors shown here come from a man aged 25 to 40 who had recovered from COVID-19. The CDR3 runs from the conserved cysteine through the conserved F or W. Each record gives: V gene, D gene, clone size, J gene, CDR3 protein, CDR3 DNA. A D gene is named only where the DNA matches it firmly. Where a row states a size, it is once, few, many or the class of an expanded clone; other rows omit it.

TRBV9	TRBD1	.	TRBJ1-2	CASSVARTGGAPYGYTF	TGTGCCAGCAGCGTAGCTAGGACAGGGGGAGCCCCCTATGGCTACACCTTC
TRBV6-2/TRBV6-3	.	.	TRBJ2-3	CASSPRFWGGGTDTQYF	TGTGCCAGCAGTCCCCGTTTCTGGGGCGGGGGCACAGATACGCAGTATTTT
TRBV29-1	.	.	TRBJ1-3	CSVGAGSGNTIYF	TGCAGCGTTGGTGCGGGGTCTGGAAACACCATATATTTT
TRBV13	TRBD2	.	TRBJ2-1	CASSLRLAENEQFF	TGTGCCAGCAGCTTAAGACTAGCGGAAAATGAGCAGTTCTTC
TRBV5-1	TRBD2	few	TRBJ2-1	CARLQREYDNEQFF	TGCGCCAGGCTTCAGCGGGAGTATGACAATGAGCAGTTCTTC
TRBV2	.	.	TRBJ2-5	CASGIRDSQETQYF	TGTGCCAGCGGAATACGGGACTCACAAGAGACCCAGTACTTC
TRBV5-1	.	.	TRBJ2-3	CASSVGEGTDTQYF	TGCGCCAGCAGCGTAGGAGAGGGCACAGATACGCAGTATTTT
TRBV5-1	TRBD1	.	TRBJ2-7	CASSLVPGGIYEQYF	TGCGCCAGCAGCTTGGTACCAGGGGGAATCTACGAGCAGTACTTC
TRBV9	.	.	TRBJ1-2	CASSVSPGGQTCYGYTF	TGTGCCAGCAGCGTAAGCCCCGGGGGTCAGACTTGCTATGGCTACACCTTC
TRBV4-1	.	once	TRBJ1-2	CASSQATSGRYGYTF	TGCGCCAGCAGCCAAGCTACCTCAGGAAGATATGGCTACACCTTC
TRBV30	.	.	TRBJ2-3	CAWSHGSTDTQYF	TGTGCCTGGAGCCACGGGAGCACAGATACGCAGTATTTT
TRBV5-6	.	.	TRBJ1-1	CASSLAGQSFMNTEAFF	TGTGCCAGCAGCTTGGCCGGACAAAGCTTCATGAACACTGAAGCTTTCTTT
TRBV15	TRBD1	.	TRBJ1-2	CATSRTGQGVYGYTF	TGTGCCACCAGCAGGACGGGACAGGGGGTCTATGGCTACACCTTC
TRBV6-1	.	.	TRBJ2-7	CASSERRGSYEQYF	TGTGCCAGCAGTGAACGGCGCGGTTCCTACGAGCAGTACTTC
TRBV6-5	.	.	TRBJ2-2	CATQTGQNTGELFF	TGTGCCACTCAGACGGGACAAAACACCGGGGAGCTGTTTTTT
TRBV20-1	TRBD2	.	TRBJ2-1	CSASSGPSYNEQFF	TGCAGTGCTAGTAGCGGGCCGTCCTACAATGAGCAGTTCTTC
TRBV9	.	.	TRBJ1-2	CASSARGGDGYTF	TGTGCCAGCAGCGCGAGGGGGGGAGACGGCTACACCTTC
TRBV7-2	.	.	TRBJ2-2	CASSLLADTGELFF	TGTGCCAGCAGCTTACTAGCAGATACCGGGGAGCTGTTTTTT
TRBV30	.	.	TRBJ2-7	CAGGLSSYEQYF	TGTGCCGGCGGGCTGTCCTCCTACGAGCAGTACTTC
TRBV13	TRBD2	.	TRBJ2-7	CASSPVGRESPYEQYF	TGTGCCAGCAGCCCAGTGGGGCGGGAGAGCCCCTACGAGCAGTACTTC
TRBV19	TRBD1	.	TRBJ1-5	CASSPGQGALQPQHF	TGTGCCAGTAGTCCGGGACAGGGGGCATTGCAGCCCCAGCATTTT
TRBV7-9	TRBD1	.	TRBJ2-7	CASGNRGGEQYF	TGTGCCAGCGGTAACAGGGGTGGGGAGCAGTACTTC
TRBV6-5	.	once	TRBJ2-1	CASSLDRDFYNEQFF	TGTGCCAGCAGTCTAGACAGGGACTTCTACAATGAGCAGTTCTTC
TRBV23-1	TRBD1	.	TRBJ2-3	CASSQSGTGSTDTQYF	TGCGCCAGCAGTCAATCAGGGACAGGTAGCACAGATACGCAGTATTTT
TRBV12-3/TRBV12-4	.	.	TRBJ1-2	CASSFGQSYGYTF	TGTGCCAGCAGTTTCGGACAGAGCTATGGCTACACCTTC
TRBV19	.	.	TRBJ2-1	CASSIQGILYNEQFF	TGTGCCAGTAGTATACAGGGGATCCTTTACAATGAGCAGTTCTTC
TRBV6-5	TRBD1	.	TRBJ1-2	CASSYSKQGARGYTF	TGTGCCAGCAGTTACTCGAAACAGGGGGCGCGAGGCTACACCTTC
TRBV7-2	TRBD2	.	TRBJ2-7	CASSFASGFGGEQYF	TGTGCCAGCAGCTTTGCTAGCGGTTTTGGCGGGGAGCAGTACTTC